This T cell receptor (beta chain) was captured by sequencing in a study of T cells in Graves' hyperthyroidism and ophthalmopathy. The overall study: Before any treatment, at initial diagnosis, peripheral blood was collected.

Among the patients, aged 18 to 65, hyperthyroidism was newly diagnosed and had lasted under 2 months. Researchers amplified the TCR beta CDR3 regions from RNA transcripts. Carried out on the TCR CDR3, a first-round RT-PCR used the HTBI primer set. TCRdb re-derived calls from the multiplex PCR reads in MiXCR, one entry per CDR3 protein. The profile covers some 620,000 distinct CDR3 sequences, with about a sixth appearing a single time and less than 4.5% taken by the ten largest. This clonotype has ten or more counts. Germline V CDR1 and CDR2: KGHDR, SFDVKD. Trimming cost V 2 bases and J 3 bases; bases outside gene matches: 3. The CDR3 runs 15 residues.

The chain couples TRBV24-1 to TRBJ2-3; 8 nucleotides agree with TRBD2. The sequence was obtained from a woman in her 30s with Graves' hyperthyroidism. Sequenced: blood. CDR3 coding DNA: TGTGCCACCAGTGATTCCAGCGGGAGAACAGATACGCAGTATTTT. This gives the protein CATSDSSGRTDTQYF.